This T cell receptor (beta chain) was found in a study of spatial heterogeneity in lung cancer. The overall study: Within raw reads, each unique TCR and UMI combination appeared on average more than ten times.

Points from the study as a whole: Counts of expanded intratumoral alpha and beta TCRs tracked tumor mutation counts.

The time point: sample taken at primary tumor resection. The cohort: under 80 early-stage, untreated non-small cell lung cancer patients. Without sorting, whole RNA was sequenced from tumor, nontumor lung or frozen PBMC. This clonotype is judged medium-sized (0.01 to 0.1%). No antigen is known for it. V lost 8 bases and J lost 1; bases outside the gene matches: 4. This CDR3 comprises 14 residues. CDR1 and CDR2 (germline): SEHNR, FQNEAQ (reference sequence). TCRdb ran MiXCR on the 5' RACE reads and lists one entry per CDR3 protein. Among 9,000 to 13,000 distinct CDR3 sequences listed, about 12% were seen once.

Sequencing was performed on lung tumor tissue, taken at surgery. J is TRBJ2-1 and V is TRBV7-9, with TRBD1 matching over 8 bases. The TCR sequence derives from a female donor with early-stage non-small cell lung cancer. In nucleotides, the CDR3 is TGTGCCAGCGAGAGACAGGGGTCCTACAATGAGCAGTTCTTC. It encodes CASERQGSYNEQFF.